What follows are 28 T cell receptor beta chains derived from one specimen sequenced in a study of blood T cell repertoires in COVID-19. Produced via immunoSEQ multiplex PCR; TCRdb's table is partial and in-frame only. The table has around 34,000 clones, 83% seen once. Sequences were obtained from peripheral blood. These TCRs come from a middle-aged man with acute or convalescent COVID-19.

J is TRBJ2-2 and V is TRBV12-5, with D hard to call. The germline V gene has CDR1 LGHNT and CDR2 FRNRAP. The CDR3 runs to 19 residues. V was shortened by 0 bases and J by 1 base, with 18 bases between the two germline ends. In nucleotides, the CDR3 is TGTGCTAGTGGTTTGGTTACGAGTGGTATCGATTTGAACACCGGGGAGCTGTTTTTT. Its protein is CASGLVTSGIDLNTGELFF.

This chain joins TRBV7-3 and TRBJ2-7, with D unclear. V lost 1 base and J 3 bases, leaving 7 bases between the germline ends. The CDR3 has 13 residues. Germline CDR1 is SGHTA and CDR2 is FQGTGA. CDR3 protein: CASSLISGYEQYF. CDR3 nucleotides: TGTGCCAGCAGCTTAATTTCGGGCTACGAGCAGTACTTC.

The V call is TRBV25-1, the J call TRBJ1-1; 7 bases line up with TRBD1. J was trimmed by 2 bases and V by 0 bases; bases with no gene match: 6. In germline, CDR1 is MGHDK, CDR2 SYGVNS. This CDR3 contains 16 residues. The DNA of the CDR3 is TGTGCCAGCAGTGAATATAAACAGGGGAGTAACACTGAAGCTTTCTTT. Its protein product is CASSEYKQGSNTEAFF.

This chain connects TRBV7-9 to TRBJ1-5; the D is unclear. The CDR3 totals 14 residues. The germline V and J ends were trimmed by 2 bases and 0 bases, with 5 bases remaining between them. From germline, CDR1 is SEHNR and CDR2 FQNEAQ (reference sequence). The CDR3 DNA reads TGTGCCAGCAGCTTAACAGATAGCAATCAGCCCCAGCATTTT. Protein sequence: CASSLTDSNQPQHF.

This clone has just one count. The rearrangement uses TRBV5-1 and TRBJ2-5, with 12 positions matching TRBD1. The CDR3 is 13 residues long. J was trimmed by 12 bases and V by 0 bases; bases with no gene match: 3. Germline CDR1 reads SGHRS; CDR2 reads YFSETQ. DNA of the CDR3: TGCGCCAGCAGCTTGGAGGGACAGGGGGCGGAGTACTTC. It translates to CASSLEGQGAEYF.

This sequence joins TRBV11-3 and TRBJ2-2; tentative D call: TRBD2 (5 bases). The CDR3 sequence is 16 residues long. Deletions cut 1 base from V and 4 bases from J, with 13 bases between. Germline CDR1 is SGHNT and CDR2 is YENEEA. The chain's CDR3 is CASSLVPAGVTGELFF. The CDR3 DNA sequence: TGTGCCAGCAGCTTAGTTCCGGCCGGGGTCACCGGGGAGCTGTTTTTT.

The rearrangement links TRBV19 to TRBJ1-1; D is unclear. The germline V gene has CDR1 LNHDA and CDR2 SQIVND (reference sequence). Deletions cut 3 bases from V and 2 bases from J, with 7 bases between. The CDR3 length is 13 residues. CDR3 DNA sequence: TGTGCCAGTAGTATTGGTACAAACACTGAAGCTTTCTTT. Its translation is CASSIGTNTEAFF.

The V call is TRBV4-1, the J call TRBJ1-2, with D tentatively TRBD1 (5 bases). The germline gives CDR1 MGHRA, CDR2 YSYEKL. This CDR3 contains 16 residues. Trimming cost V 0 bases and J 1 base, with 12 bases left between them. CDR3 residues: CASSQDRGVGNYGYTF. As DNA, the CDR3 is TGCGCCAGCAGCCAAGATCGGGGGGTAGGTAACTATGGCTACACCTTC.

The chain links TRBV10-3 to TRBJ1-1; 12 bases fit TRBD1. CDR1 and CDR2 (germline): ENHRY, SYGVKD. V gave up 8 bases and J gave up 5 bases; unmatched junction bases: 9. The CDR3 runs 15 residues. CDR3 amino acids: CAIGGTGGGGTEAFF. Written as DNA, the CDR3 is TGTGCCATCGGAGGGACAGGGGGCGGGGGGACTGAAGCTTTCTTT.

V usage is TRBV9 and J usage is TRBJ2-2; D is ambiguous. Germline CDR1 SGDLS, CDR2 YYNGEE. This CDR3 is built from 14 residues. V lost 3 bases and J lost 5, with 11 bases in between. The CDR3 region has the DNA TGTGCCAGCAGCGCTCGTTCGAGGACCGGGGAGCTGTTTTTT. Its translation: CASSARSRTGELFF. The variable domain in full, with the rest retrieved from reference TRBV9 and TRBJ2-2, is DSGVTQTPKHLITATGQRVTLRCSPRSGDLSVYWYQQSLDQGLQFLIQYYNGEERAKGNILERFSAQQFPDLHSELNLSSLELGDSALYFCASSARSRTGELFFGEGSRLTVL.

This chain links TRBV13 with TRBJ2-7; 8 bases are shared with TRBD2. The CDR3 has 15 residues. The V gene's germline CDR1 is PRHDT and CDR2 FYEKMQ (reference sequence). J gave up 5 bases and V 4 bases, and 10 bases lay outside the gene matches. DNA for the CDR3: TGTGCCAGCAGCTCGTGGTGGGACGGGGGGGACGAGCAGTACTTC. Its translation is CASSSWWDGGDEQYF.

The table lists this clone with a few counts. The chain links TRBV19 to TRBJ2-7, with TRBD1 as a possible D gene (5 bases). This CDR3 is 13 amino acids long. Germline CDR1 and CDR2: LNHDA and SQIVND (reference sequence). Trimming cost V 5 bases and J 6 bases, with 14 bases left between them. CDR3 protein: CASSLTVTGEQYF. DNA for the CDR3: TGTGCCAGTAGTTTGACAGTCACAGGCGAGCAGTACTTC.

The rearrangement links TRBV5-1 to TRBJ2-3, with D possibly TRBD2 on 5 matching bases. The CDR3 is 15 amino acids. Between the trimmed V and J ends, which lost 4 bases and 4 bases, there was a span of 16 bases. Germline-derived CDR1 and CDR2 are SGHRS and YFSETQ. The CDR3 sequence: CASSPRGRGPDTQYF. As DNA, the CDR3 is TGCGCCAGCAGCCCCCGAGGCCGAGGGCCAGATACGCAGTATTTT.

This rearrangement joins TRBV5-8 to TRBJ1-2, with D tentatively TRBD1 (5 bases). The germline gives CDR1 SGHTS, CDR2 YDEGEE. V lost 2 bases to trimming and J lost 3 bases, with 11 bases between them. This CDR3 comprises 14 residues. The CDR3 spells CASSFGGEDYGYTF. CDR3 sequence (DNA): TGTGCCAGCAGCTTCGGGGGAGAGGACTATGGCTACACCTTC.

The chain carries TRBV20-1 and TRBJ2-5; maybe TRBD2 (6 bases). Germline assignment: CDR1 DFQATT and CDR2 SNEGSKA (reference sequence). This CDR3 comprises 13 residues. Trimming removed 3 bases from V and 5 bases from J, with 13 bases in between. The CDR3, as DNA: TGCAGTGCTAGTGAGGAGGGCTTTGAGACCCAGTACTTC. It encodes CSASEEGFETQYF.

The rearrangement joins TRBV7-9 to TRBJ1-5, with D uncertain. Germline-derived CDR1 and CDR2 are SEHNR and FQNEAQ (reference sequence). There are 13 residues in the CDR3. V dropped 2 bases and J dropped 9 bases, with 11 bases sitting between them. CDR3 residues: CASSLQASRPQHF. CDR3 sequence (DNA): TGTGCCAGCAGCTTACAGGCGAGTCGGCCCCAGCATTTT.

The J gene is TRBJ2-1, the V gene TRBV14, with unresolved D. Germline V gene sequence: CDR1 SGHDN, CDR2 FVKESK. The CDR3 covers 13 residues. The germline V and J ends were trimmed by 0 bases and 9 bases, with 9 bases remaining between them. The CDR3 reads CASSQDLASEQFF. For the CDR3, the DNA is TGTGCCAGCAGCCAAGATTTAGCCTCTGAGCAGTTCTTC. The whole variable domain, remainder taken from reference TRBV14 and TRBJ2-1, is EAGVTQFPSHSVIEKGQTVTLRCDPISGHDNLYWYRRVMGKEIKFLLHFVKESKQDESGMPNNRFLAERTGGTYSTLKVQPAELEDSGVYFCASSQDLASEQFFGPGTRLTVL.

In its sample, this clone was seen once. The chain links TRBV6-5 to TRBJ2-3, with a possible D match to TRBD2 (5 bases). The germline gives CDR1 MNHEY, CDR2 SVGAGI. The ends were cut back, 8 bases at V and 6 bases at J, with 15 bases in the middle. This CDR3 has 13 amino acids. CDR3 sequence (DNA): TGTGCCAGCGAACGGGGTGGGCGGGATACGCAGTATTTT. Translated, it gives CASERGGRDTQYF.

The count of this clone is one. The rearrangement links TRBV20-1 to TRBJ1-4; 8 bases map to TRBD1. J was trimmed by 8 bases and V by 3 bases; bases with no gene match: 8. The germline V gene has CDR1 DFQATT and CDR2 SNEGSKA (reference sequence). There are 14 residues in the CDR3. The CDR3 sequence: CSASRGTGEEKLFF. The CDR3 DNA reads as TGCAGTGCTAGTAGAGGGACAGGAGAGGAAAAACTGTTTTTT.

J is TRBJ2-3 and V is TRBV7-9; D not certain. CDR3 length: 12 amino acids. Trimming shortened V by 8 bases and J by 2 bases, and 8 bases separated the two germline ends. From germline, CDR1 is SEHNR and CDR2 FQNEAQ (reference sequence). Here the CDR3 reads CASGDLTDTQYF. In DNA, the CDR3 is TGTGCCAGCGGAGATCTCACAGATACGCAGTATTTT.

The chain couples TRBV28 to TRBJ2-3, with 8 bases fitting TRBD2. CDR3 length: 14 amino acids. Germline V gene sequence: CDR1 MDHEN, CDR2 SYDVKM. V shed 4 bases and J 0 bases; nucleotides not matched to a gene: 0. The chain's CDR3 is CASSSSGSTDTQYF. In DNA, the CDR3 is TGTGCCAGCAGTTCTAGCGGGAGCACAGATACGCAGTATTTT.

Judged by abundance, this clone is medium-sized. The chain couples TRBV2 to TRBJ2-2; tentative D call: TRBD1 (6 bases). CDR1 is SNHLY, CDR2 FYNNEI, per germline. Trimming took off 6 bases at V and 6 bases at J, with 17 bases between the two ends. This CDR3 spans 15 amino acids. CDR3 in amino acids: CASSPGTTAPGELFF. CDR3 in DNA: TGTGCCAGCAGCCCCGGGACAACCGCCCCCGGGGAGCTGTTTTTT.

The V gene is TRBV6-5, the J gene TRBJ1-2, with a weak D call TRBD1 (5 bases). V was clipped by 0 bases and J by 6 bases, with 11 bases between them. The CDR3 is 14 amino acids. Germline V lookup: CDR1 MNHEY, CDR2 SVGAGI. The CDR3 is CASSYSGGFDGYTF. Written as DNA, the CDR3 is TGTGCCAGCAGTTACTCTGGGGGGTTCGATGGCTACACCTTC.

The chain employs TRBV9 and TRBJ1-2, with 9 nucleotides matching TRBD1. V shed 3 bases, J shed 2 bases, and the junction held 11 bases outside the gene matches. The V gene's germline CDR1 is SGDLS and CDR2 YYNGEE. CDR3 length equals 17 residues. The CDR3 region is CASSAGGQGPKNYGYTF. The CDR3 DNA reads TGTGCCAGCAGCGCCGGGGGACAGGGCCCAAAAAACTATGGCTACACCTTC.

The gene calls are TRBV23-1 and TRBJ1-1; D gene uncertain. TRBV23-1 is classed as an ORF, of uncertain function. V lost 7 bases and J lost 3, with 12 bases in between. The CDR3 has 13 residues. CDR3 residues: CASKARVDTEAFF. The CDR3, as DNA: TGCGCCAGCAAGGCCCGGGTGGACACTGAAGCTTTCTTT.

The rearrangement joins TRBV12-3 or TRBV12-4 to TRBJ2-5, with D unclear. Deletions cut 5 bases from V and 6 bases from J, with 10 bases between. The CDR3 spans 12 residues. The CDR3 nucleotides are TGTGCCAGCAGTCCCACCCCTAAGACCCAGTACTTC. Protein: CASSPTPKTQYF.

In this sample, this clone turned up once. The rearrangement uses TRBV19 and TRBJ1-3; tentative D call: TRBD1 (6 bases). Per germline, CDR1 LNHDA and CDR2 SQIVND (reference sequence). V was cut by 7 bases and J by 0 bases, with 19 bases left in between. The CDR3 has 17 residues. In DNA, the CDR3 is TGTGCCAGTACGCCGGACAGCTCCCACCTCTCTGGAAACACCATATATTTT. The encoded protein is CASTPDSSHLSGNTIYF.

V gene TRBV2 combines with J gene TRBJ2-7; D may be TRBD1 (6 bases). V gave up 3 bases and J gave up 3 bases, with 21 bases separating them. This CDR3 spans 17 amino acids. CDR1 SNHLY and CDR2 FYNNEI come from the germline V gene. The CDR3 is CASSEGAPMISNYEQYF. CDR3 DNA sequence: TGTGCCAGCAGTGAGGGGGCCCCTATGATAAGCAACTACGAGCAGTACTTC.